One and the same sample provided the 3 T cell receptor beta chains below, sequenced in a study of T cell responses to AZD1222 COVID-19 vaccine. Repertoires were generated with immunoSEQ multiplex PCR, while TCRdb's copy carries only in-frame clones and drops some. This sample yields about 60,000 clones, of which roughly 90% are seen a single time; around 7% belongs to the top ten. Sequencing used peripheral blood, obtained 28 days after the second AZD1222 dose. All receptors come from an adult who received the AZD1222 COVID-19 vaccine.

V gene TRBV18 combines with J gene TRBJ1-2, with TRBD1 as a possible D gene (5 bases). The germline V gene has CDR1 KGHSH and CDR2 LQKENI. V lost 0 bases to trimming and J lost 3 bases, with 8 bases between them. This CDR3 comprises 14 residues. CDR3 bases: TGTGCCAGCTCACCACCACTACAGGACTATGGCTACACCTTC. Its protein product is CASSPPLQDYGYTF.

This chain uses TRBV5-8 with TRBJ1-2; no clear D gene. CDR3 length: 14 residues. Germline V CDR1 and CDR2: SGHTS, YDEGEE. The V and J ends lost 5 bases and 6 bases respectively, with 17 bases between them. In DNA form, the CDR3 reads TGTGCCAGCAGACTAGGAGGATCGTCAGATGGCTACACCTTC. This gives the protein CASRLGGSSDGYTF.

The V call is TRBV7-3, the J call TRBJ2-1; possibly TRBD2 for D (5 bases). Trimming took 3 bases from V and 2 from J, leaving 8 bases between them. Looked up from germline, CDR1 is SGHTA and CDR2 is FQGTGA. This CDR3 contains 14 residues. The CDR3 loop reads CASSFSGAYNEQFF. The CDR3 nucleotides are TGTGCCAGCAGCTTCTCCGGGGCCTACAATGAGCAGTTCTTC.